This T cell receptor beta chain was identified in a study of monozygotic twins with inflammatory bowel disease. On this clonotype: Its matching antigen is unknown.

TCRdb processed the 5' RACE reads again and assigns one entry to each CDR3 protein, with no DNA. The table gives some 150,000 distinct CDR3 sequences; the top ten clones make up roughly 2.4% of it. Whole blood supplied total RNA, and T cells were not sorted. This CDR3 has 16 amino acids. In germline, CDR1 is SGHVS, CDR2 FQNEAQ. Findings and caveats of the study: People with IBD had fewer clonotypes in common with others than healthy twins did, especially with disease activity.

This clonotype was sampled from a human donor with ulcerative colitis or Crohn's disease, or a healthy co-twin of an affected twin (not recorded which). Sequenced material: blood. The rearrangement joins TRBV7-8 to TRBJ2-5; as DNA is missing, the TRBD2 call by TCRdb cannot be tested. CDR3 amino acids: CASSLGRAGPQETQYF.